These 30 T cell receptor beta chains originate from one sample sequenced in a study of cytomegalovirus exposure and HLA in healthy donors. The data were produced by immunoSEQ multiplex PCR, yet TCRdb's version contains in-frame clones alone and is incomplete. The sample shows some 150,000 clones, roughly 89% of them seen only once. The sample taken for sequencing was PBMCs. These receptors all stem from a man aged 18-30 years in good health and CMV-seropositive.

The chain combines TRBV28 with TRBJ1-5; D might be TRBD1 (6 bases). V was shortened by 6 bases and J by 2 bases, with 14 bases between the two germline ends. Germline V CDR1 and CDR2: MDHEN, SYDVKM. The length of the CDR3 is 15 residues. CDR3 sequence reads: CASRTQGEGNQPQHF. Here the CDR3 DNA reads TGTGCCAGCAGAACACAGGGAGAGGGCAATCAGCCCCAGCATTTT.

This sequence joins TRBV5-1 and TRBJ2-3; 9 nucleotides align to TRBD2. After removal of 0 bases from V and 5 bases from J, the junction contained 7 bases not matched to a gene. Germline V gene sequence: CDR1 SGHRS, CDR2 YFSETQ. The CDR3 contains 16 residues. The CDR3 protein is CASSLAASGARDTQYF. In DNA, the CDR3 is TGCGCCAGCAGCTTGGCGGCTAGCGGGGCCCGAGATACGCAGTATTTT.

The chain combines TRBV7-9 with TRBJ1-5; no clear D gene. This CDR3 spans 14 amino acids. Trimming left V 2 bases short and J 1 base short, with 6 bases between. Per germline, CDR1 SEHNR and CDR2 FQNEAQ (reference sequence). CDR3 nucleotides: TGTGCCAGCAGCTTAACGACAAGCAATCAGCCCCAGCATTTT. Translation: CASSLTTSNQPQHF.

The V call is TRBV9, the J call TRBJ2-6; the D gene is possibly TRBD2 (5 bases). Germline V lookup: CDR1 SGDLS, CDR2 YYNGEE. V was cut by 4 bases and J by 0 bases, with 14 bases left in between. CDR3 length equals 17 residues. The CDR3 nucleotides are TGTGCCAGCAGCTCAGAGGGCGGAAACTCTGGGGCCAACGTCCTGACTTTC. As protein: CASSSEGGNSGANVLTF.

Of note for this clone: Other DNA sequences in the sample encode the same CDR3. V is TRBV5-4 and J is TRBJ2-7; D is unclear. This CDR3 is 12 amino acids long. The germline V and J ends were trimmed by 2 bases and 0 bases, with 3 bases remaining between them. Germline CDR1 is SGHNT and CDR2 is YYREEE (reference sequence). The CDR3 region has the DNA TGTGCCAGCAGCTTCAACTCCTACGAGCAGTACTTC. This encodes CASSFNSYEQYF. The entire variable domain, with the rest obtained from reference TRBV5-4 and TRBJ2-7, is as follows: ETGVTQSPTHLIKTRGQQVTLRCSSQSGHNTVSWYQQALGQGPQFIFQYYREEENGRGNFPPRFSGLQFPNYSSELNVNALELDDSALYLCASSFNSYEQYFGPGTRLTVT.

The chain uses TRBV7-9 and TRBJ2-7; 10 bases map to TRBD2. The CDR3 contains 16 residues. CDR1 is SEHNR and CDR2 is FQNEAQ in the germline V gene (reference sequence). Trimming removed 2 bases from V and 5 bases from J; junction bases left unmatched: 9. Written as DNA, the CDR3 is TGTGCCAGCAGCTTATCAATAGCGGGAGGTACCGACGAGCAGTACTTC. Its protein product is CASSLSIAGGTDEQYF.

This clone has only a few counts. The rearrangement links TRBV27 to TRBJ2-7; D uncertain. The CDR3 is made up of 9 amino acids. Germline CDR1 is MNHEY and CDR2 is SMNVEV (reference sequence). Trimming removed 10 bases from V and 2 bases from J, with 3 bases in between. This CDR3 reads CATTYEQYF. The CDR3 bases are TGTGCCACTACCTACGAGCAGTACTTC.

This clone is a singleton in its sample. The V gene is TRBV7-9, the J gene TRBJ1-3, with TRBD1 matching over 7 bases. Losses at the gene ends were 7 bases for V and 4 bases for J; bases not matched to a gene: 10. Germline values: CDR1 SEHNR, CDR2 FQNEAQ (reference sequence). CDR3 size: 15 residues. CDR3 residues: CASTPPGTAGNTIYF. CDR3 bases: TGTGCCAGCACCCCCCCGGGGACAGCCGGAAACACCATATATTTT. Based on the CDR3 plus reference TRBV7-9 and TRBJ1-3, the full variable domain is DTGVSQNPRHKITKRGQNVTFRCDPISEHNRLYWYRQTLGQGPEFLTYFQNEAQLEKSRLLSDRFSAERPKGSFSTLEIQRTEQGDSAMYLCASTPPGTAGNTIYFGEGSWLTVV.

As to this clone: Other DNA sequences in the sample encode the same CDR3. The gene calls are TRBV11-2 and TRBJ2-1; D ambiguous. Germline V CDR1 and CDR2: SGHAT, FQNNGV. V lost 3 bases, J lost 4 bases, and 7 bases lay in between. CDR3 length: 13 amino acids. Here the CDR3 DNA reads TGTGCCAGCAGCTTTCCCGGGTACAATGAGCAGTTCTTC. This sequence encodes CASSFPGYNEQFF.

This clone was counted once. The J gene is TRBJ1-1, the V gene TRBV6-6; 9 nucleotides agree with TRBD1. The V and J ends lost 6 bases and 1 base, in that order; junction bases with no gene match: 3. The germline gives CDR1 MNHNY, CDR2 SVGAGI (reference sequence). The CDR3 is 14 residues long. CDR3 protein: CASSVDRGNTEAFF. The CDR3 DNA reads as TGTGCCAGCAGCGTGGACAGGGGGAACACTGAAGCTTTCTTT.

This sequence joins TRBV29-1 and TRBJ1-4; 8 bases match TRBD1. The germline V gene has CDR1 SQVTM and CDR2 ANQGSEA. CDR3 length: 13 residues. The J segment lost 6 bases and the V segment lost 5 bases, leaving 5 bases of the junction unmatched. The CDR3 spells CSVLGQGYEKLFF. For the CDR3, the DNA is TGCAGCGTTTTAGGACAGGGTTATGAAAAACTGTTTTTT.

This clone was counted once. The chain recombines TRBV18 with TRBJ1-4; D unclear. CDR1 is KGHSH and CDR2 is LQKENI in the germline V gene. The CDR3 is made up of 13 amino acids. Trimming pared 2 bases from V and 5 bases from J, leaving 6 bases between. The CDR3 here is CASSPGQNEKLFF. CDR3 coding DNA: TGTGCCAGCTCACCAGGCCAGAATGAAAAACTGTTTTTT.

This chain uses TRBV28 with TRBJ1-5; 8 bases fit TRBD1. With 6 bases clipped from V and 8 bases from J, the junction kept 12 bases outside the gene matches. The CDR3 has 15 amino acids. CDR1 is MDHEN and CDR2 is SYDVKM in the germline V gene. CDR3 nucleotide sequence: TGTGCCAGCAGCCGGGGAGGACAGGGAGTTAAGCCCCAGCATTTT. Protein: CASSRGGQGVKPQHF.

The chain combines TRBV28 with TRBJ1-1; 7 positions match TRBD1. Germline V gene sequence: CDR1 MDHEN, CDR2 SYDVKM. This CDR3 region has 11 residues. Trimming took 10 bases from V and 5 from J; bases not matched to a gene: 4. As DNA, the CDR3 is TGTGCCACTCGACAGGGAACTGAAGCTTTCTTT. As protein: CATRQGTEAFF.

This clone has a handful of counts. The CDR3 DNA follows: TGCAGTGCGGACAGGGGGAATGCTTTCTTT. Translation gives CSADRGNAFF. The V and J genes are TRBV20-1 and TRBJ1-1; TRBD1 aligns across 10 bases. The CDR3 consists of 10 residues. CDR1 and CDR2 (germline): DFQATT, SNEGSKA (reference sequence). Trimming removed 6 bases from V and 11 bases from J; junction bases left unmatched: 3.

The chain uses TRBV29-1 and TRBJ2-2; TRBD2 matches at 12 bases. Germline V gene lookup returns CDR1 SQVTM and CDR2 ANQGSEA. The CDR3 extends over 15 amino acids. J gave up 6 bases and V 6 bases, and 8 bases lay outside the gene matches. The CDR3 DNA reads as TGCAGCGTGACTAGCGGGAGCTTCGAGGCCGGGGAGCTGTTTTTT. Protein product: CSVTSGSFEAGELFF.

Here the CDR3 DNA reads TGCGCCAGCAGCCAAGATCAGGACACCGGGGAGCTGTTTTTT. Residues: CASSQDQDTGELFF. The V and J genes are TRBV4-1 and TRBJ2-2, with D uncertain. The CDR3 extends over 14 amino acids. Germline V gene data show CDR1 as MGHRA and CDR2 as YSYEKL. The germline V and J ends were trimmed by 0 bases and 3 bases, with 5 bases remaining between them.

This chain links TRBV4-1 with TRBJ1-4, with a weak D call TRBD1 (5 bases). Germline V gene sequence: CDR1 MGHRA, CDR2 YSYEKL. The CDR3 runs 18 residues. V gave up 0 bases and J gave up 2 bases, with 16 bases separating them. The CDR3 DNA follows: TGCGCCAGCAGCCAAGAACGTGGGGGGGGGATCACTAATGAAAAACTGTTTTTT. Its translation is CASSQERGGGITNEKLFF.

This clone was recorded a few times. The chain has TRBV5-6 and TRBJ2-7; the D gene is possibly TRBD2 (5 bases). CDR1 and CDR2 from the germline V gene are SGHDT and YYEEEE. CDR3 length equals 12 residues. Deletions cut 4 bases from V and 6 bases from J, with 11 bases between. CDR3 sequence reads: CASSLYSGEQYF. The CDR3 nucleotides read TGTGCCAGCAGCCTCTACAGCGGCGAGCAGTACTTC.

The CDR3 region is CASSFAGGYNEQFF. CDR3 coding DNA: TGTGCCAGCAGCTTTGCGGGAGGGTACAATGAGCAGTTCTTC. The genes are TRBV11-3 and TRBJ2-1, with 9 bases matching TRBD2. CDR3 size: 14 residues. V was clipped by 3 bases and J by 4 bases; unmatched bases: 1. CDR1 is SGHNT and CDR2 is YENEEA in the germline V gene. The complete variable domain, with remaining parts taken from reference TRBV11-3 and TRBJ2-1, reads EAGVVQSPRYKIIEKKQPVAFWCNPISGHNTLYWYLQNLGQGPELLIRYENEEAVDDSQLPKDRFSAERLKGVDSTLKIQPAELGDSAVYLCASSFAGGYNEQFFGPGTRLTVL.

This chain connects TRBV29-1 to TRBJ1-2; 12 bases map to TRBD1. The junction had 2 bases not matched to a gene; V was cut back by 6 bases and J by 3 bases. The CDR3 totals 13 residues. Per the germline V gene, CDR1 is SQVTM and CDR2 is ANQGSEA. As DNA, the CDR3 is TGCAGCGTGGGACAGGGGGCGGACTATGGCTACACCTTC. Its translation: CSVGQGADYGYTF.

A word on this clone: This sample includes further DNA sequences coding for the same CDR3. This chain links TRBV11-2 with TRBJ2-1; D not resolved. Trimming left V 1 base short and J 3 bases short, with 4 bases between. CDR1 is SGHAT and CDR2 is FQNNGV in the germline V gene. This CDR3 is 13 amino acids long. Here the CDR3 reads CASSLGGYNEQFF. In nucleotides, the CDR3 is TGTGCCAGCAGCTTAGGAGGCTACAATGAGCAGTTCTTC.

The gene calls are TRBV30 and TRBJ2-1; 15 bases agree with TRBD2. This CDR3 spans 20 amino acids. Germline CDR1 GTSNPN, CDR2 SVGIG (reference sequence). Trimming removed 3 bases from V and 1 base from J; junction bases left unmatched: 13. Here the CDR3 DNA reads TGTGCCTGGAGCGGGGACGTAGGGACTAGCGGGAGGCTTTCCTACAATGAGCAGTTCTTC. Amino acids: CAWSGDVGTSGRLSYNEQFF.

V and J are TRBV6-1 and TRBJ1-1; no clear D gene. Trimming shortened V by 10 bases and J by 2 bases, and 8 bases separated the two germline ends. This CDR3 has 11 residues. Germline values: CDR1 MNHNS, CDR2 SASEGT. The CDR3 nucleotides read TGTGCCACCACTTCCAACACTGAAGCTTTCTTT. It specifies CATTSNTEAFF.

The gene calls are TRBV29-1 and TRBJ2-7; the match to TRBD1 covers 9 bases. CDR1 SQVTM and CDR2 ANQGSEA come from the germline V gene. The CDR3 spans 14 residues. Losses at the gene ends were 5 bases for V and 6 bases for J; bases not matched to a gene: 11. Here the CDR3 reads CSVRDRDLRGEQYF. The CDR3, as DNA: TGCAGCGTTCGGGACAGGGACTTGCGCGGCGAGCAGTACTTC.

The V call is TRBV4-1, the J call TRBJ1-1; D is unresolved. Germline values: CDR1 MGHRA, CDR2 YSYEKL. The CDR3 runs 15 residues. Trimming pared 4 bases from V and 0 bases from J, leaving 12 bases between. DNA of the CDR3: TGCGCCAGCAGCCTTGGCCAGGATATGAACACTGAAGCTTTCTTT. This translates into CASSLGQDMNTEAFF.

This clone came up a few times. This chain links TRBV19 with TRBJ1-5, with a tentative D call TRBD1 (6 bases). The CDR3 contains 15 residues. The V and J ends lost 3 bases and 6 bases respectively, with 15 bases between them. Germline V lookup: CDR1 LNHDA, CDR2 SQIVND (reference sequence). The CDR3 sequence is CASSISHREFQPQHF. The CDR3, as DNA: TGTGCCAGTAGTATCTCCCACAGGGAATTTCAGCCCCAGCATTTT.

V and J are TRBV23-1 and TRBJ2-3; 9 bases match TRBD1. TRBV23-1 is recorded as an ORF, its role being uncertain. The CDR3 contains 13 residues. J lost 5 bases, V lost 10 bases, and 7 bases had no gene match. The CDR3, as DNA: TGCGCCATCCGGACAGGGGCCGGAGATACGCAGTATTTT. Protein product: CAIRTGAGDTQYF.

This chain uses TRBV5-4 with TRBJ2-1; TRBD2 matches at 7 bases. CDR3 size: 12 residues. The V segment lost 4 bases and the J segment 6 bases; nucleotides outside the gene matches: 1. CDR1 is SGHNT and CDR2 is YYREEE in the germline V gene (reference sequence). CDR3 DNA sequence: TGTGCCAGCAGCGCGGGAGCCAATGAGCAGTTCTTC. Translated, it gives CASSAGANEQFF. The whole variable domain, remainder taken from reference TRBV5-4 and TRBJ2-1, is ETGVTQSPTHLIKTRGQQVTLRCSSQSGHNTVSWYQQALGQGPQFIFQYYREEENGRGNFPPRFSGLQFPNYSSELNVNALELDDSALYLCASSAGANEQFFGPGTRLTVL.

The CDR3 bases are TGTGCCGTGGGGACTAGCGGGGGGGCAGATACGCAGTATTTT. Its protein product is CAVGTSGGADTQYF. The chain employs TRBV10-3 and TRBJ2-3; 16 nucleotides line up with TRBD2. Germline V lookup: CDR1 ENHRY, CDR2 SYGVKD. Germline trimming cut 11 bases from V and 4 bases from J; bases unmatched to any gene: 3. The CDR3 runs 14 residues.